These T cell receptor beta chains were read from a single sample in a study of STAT5B mutations in CD4+ large granular lymphocyte leukemia. Clones were read by immunoSEQ multiplex PCR, and TCRdb kept only the in-frame ones, dropping some. The table shows about 38,000 clones, with approximately 85% occurring only once. Sequenced: CD4+ T cells from blood buffy coats. These receptor sequences come from a human donor in good health. CDR3s include the opening cysteine and the closing phenylalanine or tryptophan.

>TRBJ1-2|TRBV5-8
CASSFDTGGRGYTF
>TRBJ2-3|TRBV5-8
CASSWNRGVVTDTQYF
>TRBJ2-3|TRBV29-1
CSVVPGPQRDTQYF
>TRBJ2-7|TRBV19
CASSPSGGADEQYF
>TRBJ2-6|TRBV19
CASTFGQLSSGANVLTF
>TRBJ2-1|TRBV5-1
CASSLDFRGPYNEQFF
>TRBJ2-1|TRBV6-5
CASSYSTRLNEQFF
>TRBJ2-6|TRBV5-1
CASSLGEGSGANVLTF
>TRBJ2-1|TRBV11-3
CASSRLAGEFNEQFF
>TRBJ2-7|TRBV5-6
CASSLVRNYEQYF
>TRBJ2-7|TRBV11-2
CASTLMGSSYEQYF
>TRBJ2-5|TRBV6-5
CASSYGLGGETQYF
>TRBJ1-1|TRBV7-7
CASSLGPQRGTEAFF
>TRBJ2-1|TRBV7-9
CASSARTGDNNEQFF
>TRBJ1-6|TRBV6-5
CASSQDSNSPLHF
>TRBJ2-1|TRBV7-3
CASSSAGTSVAEQFF
>TRBJ1-2|TRBV6-5
CASSWGREESYGYTF
>TRBJ1-3|TRBV29-1
CSVGSGFASGNTIYF
>TRBJ1-1|TRBV6-5
CASSITGSGTEAFF
>TRBJ1-5|TRBV18
CASSPGQGNQPQHF
>TRBJ1-5|TRBV28
CASSFSYQPQHF
>TRBJ2-7|TRBV10-3
CAISEGPTGGYEQYF
>TRBJ2-2|TRBV25-1
CASSDWGGVKDGELFF
>TRBJ2-7|TRBV5-1
CASSYTPGQGYEQYF
>TRBJ2-6|TRBV11-1
CASSLLPGQGFFPTF
>TRBJ1-2|TRBV30
CAWKLDGARYGYTF
>TRBJ2-7|TRBV9
CASSPPGRPYEQYF